This T cell receptor (beta chain) originates from a study of blood T cell repertoires in COVID-19. Whole-study context: Whether acute or convalescent, the COVID-19 samples came from the United States, Italy and Spain.

TCRdb's table, derived via immunoSEQ multiplex PCR, lists solely in-frame clones and lacks some. The sample yields 65,000 or so clones, more than 75% seen once. Germline V lookup: CDR1 MNHEY, CDR2 SVGAGI. The CDR3 has 15 amino acids. With 9 bases removed from V and 0 bases from J, the gap between germline ends came to 17 bases. The sequencing sample was made of peripheral blood. The genes are TRBV6-5 and TRBJ1-1, with D possibly matching TRBD1 (6 bases). The receptor was isolated from a man in his sixties with acute or convalescent COVID-19. Here the CDR3 DNA reads TGTGCCAGTAAGGACAGTAGTAGTCTGAACACTGAAGCTTTCTTT. Its protein product is CASKDSSSLNTEAFF.